This T cell receptor (beta chain) was recovered during a study of technical replicates of blood from several donors. Using immunoSEQ multiplex PCR, the repertoire was profiled, and TCRdb retains in-frame clones only, with some absent. The sample includes some 62,000 clones, more than 75% of them seen just once. V was cut by 1 base and J by 9 bases, with 11 bases left in between. Germline V gene sequence: CDR1 SGHNT, CDR2 YYREEE (reference sequence). This CDR3 comprises 13 residues. Only a few counts were recorded for this clone. The chain has TRBV5-4 and TRBJ2-1; the D gene is possibly TRBD1 (6 bases). Sequencing was performed on PBMCs. The TCR originated in a human donor in good health. Some clones in this sample may be carry-over from other donors' samples. This CDR3 is CASSLNRVREQFF. The DNA for the CDR3 is TGTGCCAGCAGCTTGAACAGGGTTCGTGAGCAGTTCTTC.